This record covers a single TCR beta chain. The target of this receptor is not known. Per-base quality was not reported, and no clone a single base away is much larger than it. TCR CDR3 regions were amplified from genomic DNA by multiplex PCR using the deep immunoSEQ assay. For each cell subset, the extracted genomic DNA was distributed evenly across all wells of several immunoSEQ 96-well plates, and each plate served as one replicate. For sorted subsets, each replicate PCR was loaded with approximately 190 ng genomic DNA, equivalent to 25,000 to 35,000 T cell genomes. The purified libraries were quantified using a Qubit 3.0 fluorometer, sized with a Bioanalyzer 2100, and then quantified again using the KAPA Library Quantification kit. A separate single-read 150-cycle Illumina NextSeq 550 flow cell was used to sequence each immunoSEQ 96-well plate. For the original study's pipeline: Because the immunoSEQ output included only junctional sequences and no quality scores, the filtering could not be the same as the filtering used for full-length reads. To assign V/J genes and CDR3, sequences were annotated against IMGT germline references using PyIR, a Python wrapper for IgBLAST v1.9. Reads were filtered out if the reads had weak V/J assignments (E-value above 1e-6), no CDR3, stop codons, out-of-frame junctions, or ambiguous translated residues. V3J clonotypes were defined as sequences sharing an identical inferred V gene, J gene, and CDR3 amino acid sequence. The percentage overlap between two repertoires was calculated by dividing the number of shared unique clonotypes by the size of the smaller repertoire. Repertoire richness was assessed with RTK rarefaction, the Chao1 estimator, and Recon v2.1 estimates of unobserved clonotypes. Generation probabilities for all TCRbeta clonotypes obtained by the gDNA method from a handful of donors were computed using OLGA. This is the immuneACCESS table as TCRdb keeps it, with only in-frame sequences that have V and J called. A part of the clones is gone; compared with another copy, unresolved V genes explain less than half, and the rest is unexplained. V and J calls and clone size come straight from that table; D and trimming were deduced from the DNA. In this sample the table shows 1,500,000 or so clones, 96% of which occur a single time. Roughly 1.1% of the sample comes from the top ten.

The data originate from a study of shared clonotypes between healthy human individuals (dated by TCRdb to between 2020 and 2021). Regarding the research as a whole: A couple of women and a few men aged 18 to 49 years were included in the cohort. Per donor, three plates each were used for CD4 naive and CD4 memory, two for CD8 naive, and one for CD8 memory. Blood TCR repertoires of several healthy adults were deeply sequenced to estimate repertoire size and the extent of clonotype sharing between individuals. Different laboratories and diverse techniques were used to prepare libraries and sequence TCR repertoires, to increase sequencing depth and limit assay-specific biases. Between about 0.8 and 9 billion PBMCs per donor were obtained by leukapheresis.

The CDR3, from cysteine to phenylalanine, totals 15 residues. Just the 45-base CDR3 DNA is kept, in frame starting at base 1. Donors were healthy HIV-negative adults with no recently reported acute infections or vaccinations. Only Caucasian adults living in Nashville, Tennessee, USA were represented among the donors. CD4+ T cells were enriched through magnetic negative selection, after which naive cells were positively selected on CD45RA and the remaining negative fraction served as the memory subset. Blood was collected by leukapheresis, and PBMCs were isolated by Ficoll-Histopaque density gradient centrifugation and then cryopreserved in liquid nitrogen vapor phase. Analytical flow cytometry was used to check the purity and quantity of each magnetically sorted T cell population. From each sorted fraction, genomic DNA was isolated and quantified by UV absorbance on a Nanodrop 2000c. What the work shows at the level of the full study, not this receptor alone: Based on pairwise subsampling, the degree of clonotype sharing among donors was expected to be affected by sequencing depth. Estimated clonotype richness was generally larger for naive than for memory subsets. The genetic and exposure-history diversity represented was limited by the small number of donors. Even with the large sequencing depth, rarefaction of the sorted-subset datasets indicated that sequencing was incomplete. Sampling was restricted to blood, and TCR repertoires in tissues likely differ from the TCR repertoires found in blood. Higher generation probabilities were observed for clonotypes shared by all four sorted-subset donors than for non-shared clonotypes. About 5% of naive CD4, 3.5% of naive CD8, roughly 2.5% of memory CD4, and approximately 0.39% of memory CD8 clonotypes were shared across several donors.

The clonotype was recovered from a man aged 25 to 40 in good health. This receptor chain uses TRBV21-1 and TRBJ2-7; the table gives TRBD1 as D, unverified against the DNA. TRBV21-1 is noted as a pseudogene. The sample taken for sequencing was naive CD4+ T cells sorted from blood. The sample's cell subset or site label, decoded: CD45RA+ positively selected. In nucleotides, the sequence is TGTGCCAGCAGCAAGGAAGCAGGGGGGATCTACGAGCAGTACTTC. Its protein product is CASSKEAGGIYEQYF.